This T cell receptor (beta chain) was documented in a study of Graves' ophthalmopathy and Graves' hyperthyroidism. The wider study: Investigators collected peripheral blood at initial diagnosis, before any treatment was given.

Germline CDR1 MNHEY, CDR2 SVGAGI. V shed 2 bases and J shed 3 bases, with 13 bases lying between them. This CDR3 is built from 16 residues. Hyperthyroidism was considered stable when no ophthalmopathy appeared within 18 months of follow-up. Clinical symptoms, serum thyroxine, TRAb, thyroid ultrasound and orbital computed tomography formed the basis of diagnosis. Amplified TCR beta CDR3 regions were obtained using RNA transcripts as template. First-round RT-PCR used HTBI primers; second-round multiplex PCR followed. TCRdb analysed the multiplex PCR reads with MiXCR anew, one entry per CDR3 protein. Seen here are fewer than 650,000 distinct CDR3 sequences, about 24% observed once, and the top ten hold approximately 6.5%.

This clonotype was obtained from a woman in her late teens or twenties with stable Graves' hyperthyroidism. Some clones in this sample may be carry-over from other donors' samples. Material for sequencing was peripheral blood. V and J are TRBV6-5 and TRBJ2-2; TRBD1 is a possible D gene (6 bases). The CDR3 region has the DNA TGTGCCAGCAGTTACCCTACAGGGCATTACACCGGGGAGCTGTTTTTT. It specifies CASSYPTGHYTGELFF.